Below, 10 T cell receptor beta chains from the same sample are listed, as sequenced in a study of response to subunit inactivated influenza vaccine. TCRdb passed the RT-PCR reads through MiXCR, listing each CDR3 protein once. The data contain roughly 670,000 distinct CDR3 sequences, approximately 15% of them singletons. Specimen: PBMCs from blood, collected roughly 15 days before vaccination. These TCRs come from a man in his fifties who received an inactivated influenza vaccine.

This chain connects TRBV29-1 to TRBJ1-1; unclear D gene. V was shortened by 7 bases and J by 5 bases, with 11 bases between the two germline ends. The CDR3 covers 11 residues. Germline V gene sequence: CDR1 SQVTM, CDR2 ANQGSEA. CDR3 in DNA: TGCAGCGCCGGAAGGCGGACTGAAGCTTTCTTT. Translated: CSAGRRTEAFF. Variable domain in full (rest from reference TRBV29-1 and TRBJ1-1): SAVISQKPSRDICQRGTSLTIQCQVDSQVTMMFWYRQQPGQSLTLIATANQGSEATYESGFVIDKFPISRPNLTFSTLTVSNMSPEDSSIYLCSAGRRTEAFFGQGTRLTVV.

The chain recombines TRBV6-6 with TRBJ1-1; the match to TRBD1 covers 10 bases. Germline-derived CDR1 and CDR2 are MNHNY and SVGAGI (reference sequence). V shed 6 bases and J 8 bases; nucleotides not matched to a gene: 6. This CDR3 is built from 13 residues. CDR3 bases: TGTGCCAGCAGCCGTACGACAGGGGGCGAAGCTTTCTTT. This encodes CASSRTTGGEAFF.

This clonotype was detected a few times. CDR3 protein: CASSPVVGLPQHF. For the CDR3, the DNA is TGTGCCAGCAGTCCTGTGGTGGGTTTGCCCCAGCATTTT. V and J are TRBV27 and TRBJ1-5; D gene ambiguous. The CDR3 is made up of 13 amino acids. The germline V and J ends were trimmed by 5 bases and 9 bases, with 14 bases remaining between them. CDR1 and CDR2 from the germline V gene are MNHEY and SMNVEV (reference sequence).

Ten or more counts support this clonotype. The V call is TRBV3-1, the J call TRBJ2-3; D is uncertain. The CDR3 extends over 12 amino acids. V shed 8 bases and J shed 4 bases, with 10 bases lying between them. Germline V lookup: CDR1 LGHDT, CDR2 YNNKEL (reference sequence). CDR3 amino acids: CASHSGADTQYF. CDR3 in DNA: TGTGCCAGCCACTCAGGTGCAGATACGCAGTATTTT.

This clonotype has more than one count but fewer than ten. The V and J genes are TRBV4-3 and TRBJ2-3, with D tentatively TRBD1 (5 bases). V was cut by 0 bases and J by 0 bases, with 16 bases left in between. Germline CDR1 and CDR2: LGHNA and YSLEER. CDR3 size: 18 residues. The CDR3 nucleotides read TGCGCCAGCAGCCAAGATCTTAGGACAACCTCTAGCACAGATACGCAGTATTTT. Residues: CASSQDLRTTSSTDTQYF.

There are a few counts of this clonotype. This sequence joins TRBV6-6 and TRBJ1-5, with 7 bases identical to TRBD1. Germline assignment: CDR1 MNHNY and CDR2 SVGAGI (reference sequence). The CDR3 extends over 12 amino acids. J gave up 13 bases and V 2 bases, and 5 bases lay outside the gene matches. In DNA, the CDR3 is TGTGCCAGCAGTTACCCTGGACAGGTTCAGCATTTT. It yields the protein CASSYPGQVQHF.

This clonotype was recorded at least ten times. The CDR3 region is CIGRGRDTEAFF. CDR3 DNA sequence: TGCATCGGGAGGGGGCGCGACACTGAAGCTTTCTTT. The rearrangement uses TRBV29-1 and TRBJ1-1; 7 bases fit TRBD1. CDR3 length: 12 amino acids. Germline V gene data show CDR1 as SQVTM and CDR2 as ANQGSEA.

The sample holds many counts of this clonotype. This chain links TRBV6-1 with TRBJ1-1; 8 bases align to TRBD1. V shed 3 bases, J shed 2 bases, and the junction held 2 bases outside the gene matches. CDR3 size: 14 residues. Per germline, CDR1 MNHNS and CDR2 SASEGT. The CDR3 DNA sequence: TGTGCCAGCAGTGAGACAGGGGTAAACACTGAAGCTTTCTTT. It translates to CASSETGVNTEAFF.

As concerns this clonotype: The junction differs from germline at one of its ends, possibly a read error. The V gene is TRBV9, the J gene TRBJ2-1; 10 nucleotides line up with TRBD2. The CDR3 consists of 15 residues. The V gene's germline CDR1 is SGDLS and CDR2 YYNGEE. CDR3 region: CASSEREGSYNELFF. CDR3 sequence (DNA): TGTGCCAGCAGCGAGCGGGAGGGCTCCTACAATGAGCTGTTCTTC.

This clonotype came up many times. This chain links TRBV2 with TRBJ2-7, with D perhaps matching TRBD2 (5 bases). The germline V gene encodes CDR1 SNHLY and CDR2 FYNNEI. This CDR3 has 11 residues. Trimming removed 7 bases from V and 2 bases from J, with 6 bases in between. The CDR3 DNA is TGTGCCAGCACCGGGACCTACGAGCAGTACTTC. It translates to CASTGTYEQYF.